This T cell receptor (beta chain) was obtained from a study of shared clonotypes between healthy human individuals. The authors' processing: ImmunoSEQ yielded junction-only sequences lacking quality scores, so filtering differed. Data came from immunoSEQ multiplex PCR; TCRdb stores just in-frame clones and leaves some out. D and trimming were read from the DNA, whereas the V and J calls and clone size are those reported in that table. Of roughly 2.5 million clones in the sample, around 90% were seen once. CDR1 SGHRS and CDR2 YFSETQ come from the germline V gene. Trimming took 0 bases from V and 9 from J; bases not matched to a gene: 9. The CDR3 spans 16 residues.

The chain joins TRBV5-1 to TRBJ2-1, with 10 bases lining up with TRBD1. Sequences were obtained from naive CD4+ T cells sorted from blood. Subset specified: CD45RA+ positively selected. This clonotype originated in a man aged 18 to 35 in good health. The CDR3 sequence is CASSLAGTGEYVEQFF. CDR3 nucleotide sequence: TGCGCCAGCAGCTTGGCCGGGACAGGGGAATATGTTGAGCAGTTCTTC.